This is a list of T cell receptor beta chains from one sample in a study of blood T cells in healthy people across ages. Using its own MiXCR run on the 5' RACE reads, TCRdb lists one record per CDR3 protein. The sample comprises hundreds of thousands of distinct CDR3 sequences, just over 55% of which are singletons, and approximately 24% rests with the top ten. Sequencing used blood. These receptors all come from a man aged 40-55 years in good health. CDR3s include the opening cysteine and the closing phenylalanine or tryptophan. The order of the fields is clone size, J gene, D gene, V gene, CDR3 length, CDR3 protein, CDR3 DNA. D genes are given only for firm matches. A clone size is listed for some rows: how often the clone was seen (once, few, many), or a class if it is expanded.

clone size: NA; J gene: TRBJ2-1; D gene: NA; V gene: TRBV2; CDR3 length: 15; CDR3 protein: CASSKERQVHNEQFF; CDR3 DNA: TGTGCCAGCAGTAAAGAGCGGCAGGTCCACAATGAGCAGTTCTTC
clone size: NA; J gene: TRBJ2-1; D gene: TRBD2; V gene: TRBV24-1; CDR3 length: 18; CDR3 protein: CATSDFTSGVVPYNEQFF; CDR3 DNA: TGTGCCACCAGTGATTTTACTAGCGGCGTCGTTCCCTACAATGAGCAGTTCTTC
clone size: NA; J gene: TRBJ1-1; D gene: NA; V gene: TRBV2; CDR3 length: 11; CDR3 protein: CASSLYAEAFF; CDR3 DNA: TGTGCCAGCAGTCTTTACGCTGAAGCTTTCTTT
clone size: many; J gene: TRBJ1-2; D gene: NA; V gene: TRBV12-3/TRBV12-4; CDR3 length: 13; CDR3 protein: CASNPGTQDGYTF; CDR3 DNA: TGTGCCAGCAACCCCGGGACCCAGGATGGCTACACCTTC
clone size: once; J gene: TRBJ1-1; D gene: NA; V gene: TRBV18; CDR3 length: 13; CDR3 protein: CANSPSMNTEAFF; CDR3 DNA: TGTGCCAACTCACCCTCGATGAACACTGAAGCTTTCTTT
clone size: NA; J gene: TRBJ2-5; D gene: NA; V gene: TRBV6-1; CDR3 length: 15; CDR3 protein: CASSEGPGAQETQYF; CDR3 DNA: TGTGCCAGCAGTGAAGGGCCAGGGGCCCAAGAGACCCAGTACTTC
clone size: once; J gene: TRBJ2-5; D gene: NA; V gene: TRBV20-1; CDR3 length: 11; CDR3 protein: CSARGPSAQYF; CDR3 DNA: TGCAGTGCTAGAGGGCCTAGCGCTCAGTACTTC
clone size: NA; J gene: TRBJ2-5; D gene: TRBD2; V gene: TRBV3-1; CDR3 length: 15; CDR3 protein: CASSLPGLAAETQYF; CDR3 DNA: TGTGCCAGCAGCCTCCCGGGACTAGCGGCCGAGACCCAGTACTTC
clone size: once; J gene: TRBJ2-5; D gene: TRBD2; V gene: TRBV29-1; CDR3 length: 14; CDR3 protein: CGVGLAGGPETQYF; CDR3 DNA: TGCGGCGTCGGACTAGCGGGGGGGCCAGAGACCCAGTACTTC
clone size: NA; J gene: TRBJ2-7; D gene: TRBD2; V gene: TRBV5-1; CDR3 length: 17; CDR3 protein: CASSPGLAGGKDYEQYF; CDR3 DNA: TGCGCCAGCAGCCCGGGACTAGCGGGAGGGAAGGACTACGAGCAGTACTTC
clone size: NA; J gene: TRBJ2-5; D gene: NA; V gene: TRBV29-1; CDR3 length: 12; CDR3 protein: CSVCRDGNEQYF; CDR3 DNA: TGCAGCGTTTGCCGGGACGGCAATGAGCAGTACTTC
clone size: few; J gene: TRBJ1-1; D gene: NA; V gene: TRBV10-3; CDR3 length: 11; CDR3 protein: CATRVNTEAFF; CDR3 DNA: TGTGCCACGAGAGTGAACACTGAAGCTTTCTTT
clone size: NA; J gene: TRBJ2-7; D gene: NA; V gene: TRBV27; CDR3 length: 13; CDR3 protein: CASRNIRDYEQYF; CDR3 DNA: TGTGCCAGCAGGAACATCCGAGACTACGAGCAGTACTTC
clone size: NA; J gene: TRBJ1-2; D gene: TRBD1; V gene: TRBV20-1; CDR3 length: 13; CDR3 protein: CSARARTGNGYTF; CDR3 DNA: TGCAGTGCTAGAGCTCGGACAGGGAATGGCTACACCTTC
clone size: few; J gene: TRBJ2-7; D gene: NA; V gene: TRBV5-1; CDR3 length: 14; CDR3 protein: CASSLGTEGREQYF; CDR3 DNA: TGCGCCAGCAGCTTGGGGACAGAAGGACGCGAGCAGTACTTC
clone size: few; J gene: TRBJ2-3; D gene: NA; V gene: TRBV28; CDR3 length: 13; CDR3 protein: CASRGPDPNTQYF; CDR3 DNA: TGTGCCAGCAGAGGCCCGGACCCGAATACGCAGTATTTT
clone size: many; J gene: TRBJ1-6; D gene: TRBD1; V gene: TRBV25-1; CDR3 length: 15; CDR3 protein: CASSPRTGKDSPLHF; CDR3 DNA: TGTGCCAGCAGTCCAAGGACAGGGAAAGACTCACCCCTCCACTTT
clone size: few; J gene: TRBJ2-6; D gene: NA; V gene: TRBV27; CDR3 length: 18; CDR3 protein: CASSLSGRGISGANVLTF; CDR3 DNA: TGTGCCAGCAGTTTATCGGGCAGGGGAATTTCTGGGGCCAACGTCCTGACTTTC
clone size: few; J gene: TRBJ2-3; D gene: TRBD2; V gene: TRBV4-2; CDR3 length: 17; CDR3 protein: CASSPLGGRGSTDTQYF; CDR3 DNA: TGTGCCAGCAGCCCTCTCGGCGGGAGGGGTTCCACAGATACGCAGTATTTT
clone size: NA; J gene: TRBJ2-7; D gene: NA; V gene: TRBV4-3; CDR3 length: 16; CDR3 protein: CASSQEWGQGWYEQYF; CDR3 DNA: TGCGCCAGCAGCCAAGAATGGGGCCAGGGGTGGTACGAGCAGTACTTC
clone size: NA; J gene: TRBJ2-3; D gene: NA; V gene: TRBV20-1; CDR3 length: 15; CDR3 protein: CSARDEGRVTDTQYF; CDR3 DNA: TGCAGTGCTAGAGATGAGGGGCGGGTCACAGATACGCAGTATTTT
clone size: NA; J gene: TRBJ1-2; D gene: NA; V gene: TRBV10-3; CDR3 length: 13; CDR3 protein: CAISRDGNYGYTF; CDR3 DNA: TGTGCCATCAGTCGGGACGGAAACTATGGCTACACCTTC
clone size: NA; J gene: TRBJ2-3; D gene: NA; V gene: TRBV7-2; CDR3 length: 15; CDR3 protein: CASRAQAQVTDTQYF; CDR3 DNA: TGTGCCAGCAGGGCTCAGGCTCAAGTCACAGATACGCAGTATTTT
clone size: NA; J gene: TRBJ2-1; D gene: TRBD2; V gene: TRBV6-5; CDR3 length: 14; CDR3 protein: CASSRTSGLYEQFF; CDR3 DNA: TGTGCCAGCAGCCGGACTAGCGGGCTCTATGAGCAGTTCTTC
clone size: few; J gene: TRBJ2-3; D gene: NA; V gene: TRBV7-3; CDR3 length: 16; CDR3 protein: CASSSNFAPSTDTQYF; CDR3 DNA: TGTGCCAGCAGCTCAAATTTCGCCCCTTCCACAGATACGCAGTATTTT
clone size: NA; J gene: TRBJ2-3; D gene: NA; V gene: TRBV20-1; CDR3 length: 13; CDR3 protein: CSTTAGSTDTQYF; CDR3 DNA: TGCAGTACTACCGCTGGCAGCACAGATACGCAGTATTTT
clone size: few; J gene: TRBJ2-3; D gene: TRBD2; V gene: TRBV12-3/TRBV12-4; CDR3 length: 14; CDR3 protein: CASNQAGSTDTQYF; CDR3 DNA: TGTGCCAGCAATCAAGCGGGGAGCACAGATACGCAGTATTTT
clone size: few; J gene: TRBJ2-6; D gene: NA; V gene: TRBV7-2; CDR3 length: 17; CDR3 protein: CASSLAGGASGANVLTF; CDR3 DNA: TGTGCCAGCAGCTTAGCGGGGGGGGCCTCTGGGGCCAACGTCCTGACTTTC
clone size: NA; J gene: TRBJ1-5; D gene: NA; V gene: TRBV12-3/TRBV12-4; CDR3 length: 15; CDR3 protein: CASSFSGMGNQPQHF; CDR3 DNA: TGTGCCAGCAGTTTTTCAGGGATGGGGAATCAGCCCCAGCATTTT
clone size: NA; J gene: TRBJ2-1; D gene: NA; V gene: TRBV29-1; CDR3 length: 14; CDR3 protein: CSVVGGLSYNEQFF; CDR3 DNA: TGCAGCGTTGTAGGGGGACTTTCCTACAATGAGCAGTTCTTC
clone size: NA; J gene: TRBJ2-3; D gene: TRBD2; V gene: TRBV5-1; CDR3 length: 13; CDR3 protein: CASTTSGADTQYF; CDR3 DNA: TGCGCCAGCACAACTAGCGGGGCAGATACGCAGTATTTT
clone size: NA; J gene: TRBJ1-1; D gene: NA; V gene: TRBV4-2; CDR3 length: 15; CDR3 protein: CASSRARGPNTEAFF; CDR3 DNA: TGTGCCAGCAGCAGGGCCCGGGGGCCTAACACTGAAGCTTTCTTT
clone size: NA; J gene: TRBJ1-4; D gene: NA; V gene: TRBV20-1; CDR3 length: 14; CDR3 protein: CSASGADFNEKLFF; CDR3 DNA: TGCAGTGCATCGGGAGCCGATTTTAATGAAAAACTGTTTTTT
clone size: NA; J gene: TRBJ2-7; D gene: TRBD1; V gene: TRBV9; CDR3 length: 13; CDR3 protein: CVSSRGQTYEQYF; CDR3 DNA: TGTGTCAGCAGCAGGGGACAGACCTACGAGCAGTACTTC
clone size: NA; J gene: TRBJ1-1; D gene: NA; V gene: TRBV7-9; CDR3 length: 15; CDR3 protein: CASSLALAVNTEAFF; CDR3 DNA: TGTGCCAGCAGCTTAGCCTTAGCTGTGAACACTGAAGCTTTCTTT
clone size: NA; J gene: TRBJ1-1; D gene: NA; V gene: TRBV28; CDR3 length: 16; CDR3 protein: CASSLYLPTGLTEAFF; CDR3 DNA: TGTGCCAGCAGTTTATATCTCCCAACAGGGTTAACTGAAGCTTTCTTT
clone size: NA; J gene: TRBJ2-7; D gene: TRBD2; V gene: TRBV20-1; CDR3 length: 15; CDR3 protein: CSAGISGLAVYEQYF; CDR3 DNA: TGCAGTGCTGGCATCTCGGGACTAGCTGTCTACGAGCAGTACTTC
clone size: NA; J gene: TRBJ2-3; D gene: NA; V gene: TRBV7-9; CDR3 length: 13; CDR3 protein: CASSLANTDTQYF; CDR3 DNA: TGTGCCAGCAGCTTAGCCAACACAGATACGCAGTATTTT
clone size: NA; J gene: TRBJ2-1; D gene: NA; V gene: TRBV3-1; CDR3 length: 21; CDR3 protein: CASSLQVPGPGSADSYNEQFF; CDR3 DNA: TGCGCCAGCAGCCTACAAGTGCCCGGGCCTGGCTCAGCGGACTCCTACAATGAGCAGTTCTTC
clone size: NA; J gene: TRBJ1-2; D gene: TRBD1; V gene: TRBV5-1; CDR3 length: 13; CDR3 protein: CASSSGQGAGYTF; CDR3 DNA: TGCGCCAGCAGCTCGGGACAGGGTGCGGGCTACACCTTC
clone size: NA; J gene: TRBJ2-1; D gene: NA; V gene: TRBV12-3/TRBV12-4; CDR3 length: 13; CDR3 protein: CASTIGNYNEQFF; CDR3 DNA: TGTGCCAGCACCATAGGGAACTACAATGAGCAGTTCTTC
clone size: NA; J gene: TRBJ2-5; D gene: NA; V gene: TRBV20-1; CDR3 length: 13; CDR3 protein: CSAPGQGTETQYF; CDR3 DNA: TGCAGTGCCCCGGGGCAGGGTACGGAGACCCAGTACTTC